Here is one T cell receptor beta chain with its context. Sequencing used immunoSEQ multiplex PCR; TCRdb keeps in-frame clones, though not all of them. The data contain approximately 160,000 clones, 65% to 85% of them singletons. The data are from a study of blood T cell repertoires in COVID-19. The CDR3 is made up of 16 amino acids. V shed 4 bases and J 0 bases; nucleotides not matched to a gene: 6. Germline V lookup: CDR1 ENHRY, CDR2 SYGVKD. The rearrangement joins TRBV10-3 to TRBJ2-1, with 7 bases fitting TRBD1. Sequenced: peripheral blood. The source is a woman aged 55 to 70 with acute or convalescent COVID-19. CDR3 loop: CAISGQGTSSYNEQFF. The CDR3 coding sequence is TGTGCCATCAGTGGACAGGGTACTAGCTCCTACAATGAGCAGTTCTTC.